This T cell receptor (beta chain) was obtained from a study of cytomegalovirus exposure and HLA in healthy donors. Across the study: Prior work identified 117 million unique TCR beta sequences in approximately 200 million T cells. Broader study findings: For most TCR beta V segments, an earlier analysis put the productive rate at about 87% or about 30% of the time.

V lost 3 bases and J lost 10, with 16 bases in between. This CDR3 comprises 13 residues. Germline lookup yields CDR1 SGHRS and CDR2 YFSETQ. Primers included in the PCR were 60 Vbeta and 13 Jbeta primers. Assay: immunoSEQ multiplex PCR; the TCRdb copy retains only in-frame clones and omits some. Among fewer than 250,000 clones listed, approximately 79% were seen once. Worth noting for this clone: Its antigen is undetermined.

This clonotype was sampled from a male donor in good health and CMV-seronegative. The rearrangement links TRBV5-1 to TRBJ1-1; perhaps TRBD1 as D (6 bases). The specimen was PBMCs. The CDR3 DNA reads TGCGCCAGCAGCTGGAACGACAGGCGGAGAGCTTTCTTT. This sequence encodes CASSWNDRRRAFF.